This paragraph covers one T cell receptor beta chain sequence. Its antigen is not identified. The data were obtained in a study of shared clonotypes between healthy human individuals. Libraries were prepared by immunoSEQ multiplex PCR; TCRdb keeps only in-frame clonotypes and omits some of them. Among more than 2,000,000 clones listed, about 92% were seen once. Findings and limits, study-wide: A few donors had 5% to 6% of their naive CD4 clonotypes in common.

The TCR comes from a man aged 18 to 35 in good health. Source material: naive CD4+ T cells sorted from blood. Specified subset: CD45RA+ positively selected.

CDR3 coding DNA: TGTGCCTGGCAGGACAGGGATCCGGGGGAGCAGTACTTC. Encoded protein: CAWQDRDPGEQYF. The chain combines TRBV30 with TRBJ2-7, with 8 bases identical to TRBD1. CDR3 length: 13 residues. From germline, CDR1 is GTSNPN and CDR2 SVGIG (reference sequence). J was trimmed by 7 bases and V by 5 bases; bases with no gene match: 10.